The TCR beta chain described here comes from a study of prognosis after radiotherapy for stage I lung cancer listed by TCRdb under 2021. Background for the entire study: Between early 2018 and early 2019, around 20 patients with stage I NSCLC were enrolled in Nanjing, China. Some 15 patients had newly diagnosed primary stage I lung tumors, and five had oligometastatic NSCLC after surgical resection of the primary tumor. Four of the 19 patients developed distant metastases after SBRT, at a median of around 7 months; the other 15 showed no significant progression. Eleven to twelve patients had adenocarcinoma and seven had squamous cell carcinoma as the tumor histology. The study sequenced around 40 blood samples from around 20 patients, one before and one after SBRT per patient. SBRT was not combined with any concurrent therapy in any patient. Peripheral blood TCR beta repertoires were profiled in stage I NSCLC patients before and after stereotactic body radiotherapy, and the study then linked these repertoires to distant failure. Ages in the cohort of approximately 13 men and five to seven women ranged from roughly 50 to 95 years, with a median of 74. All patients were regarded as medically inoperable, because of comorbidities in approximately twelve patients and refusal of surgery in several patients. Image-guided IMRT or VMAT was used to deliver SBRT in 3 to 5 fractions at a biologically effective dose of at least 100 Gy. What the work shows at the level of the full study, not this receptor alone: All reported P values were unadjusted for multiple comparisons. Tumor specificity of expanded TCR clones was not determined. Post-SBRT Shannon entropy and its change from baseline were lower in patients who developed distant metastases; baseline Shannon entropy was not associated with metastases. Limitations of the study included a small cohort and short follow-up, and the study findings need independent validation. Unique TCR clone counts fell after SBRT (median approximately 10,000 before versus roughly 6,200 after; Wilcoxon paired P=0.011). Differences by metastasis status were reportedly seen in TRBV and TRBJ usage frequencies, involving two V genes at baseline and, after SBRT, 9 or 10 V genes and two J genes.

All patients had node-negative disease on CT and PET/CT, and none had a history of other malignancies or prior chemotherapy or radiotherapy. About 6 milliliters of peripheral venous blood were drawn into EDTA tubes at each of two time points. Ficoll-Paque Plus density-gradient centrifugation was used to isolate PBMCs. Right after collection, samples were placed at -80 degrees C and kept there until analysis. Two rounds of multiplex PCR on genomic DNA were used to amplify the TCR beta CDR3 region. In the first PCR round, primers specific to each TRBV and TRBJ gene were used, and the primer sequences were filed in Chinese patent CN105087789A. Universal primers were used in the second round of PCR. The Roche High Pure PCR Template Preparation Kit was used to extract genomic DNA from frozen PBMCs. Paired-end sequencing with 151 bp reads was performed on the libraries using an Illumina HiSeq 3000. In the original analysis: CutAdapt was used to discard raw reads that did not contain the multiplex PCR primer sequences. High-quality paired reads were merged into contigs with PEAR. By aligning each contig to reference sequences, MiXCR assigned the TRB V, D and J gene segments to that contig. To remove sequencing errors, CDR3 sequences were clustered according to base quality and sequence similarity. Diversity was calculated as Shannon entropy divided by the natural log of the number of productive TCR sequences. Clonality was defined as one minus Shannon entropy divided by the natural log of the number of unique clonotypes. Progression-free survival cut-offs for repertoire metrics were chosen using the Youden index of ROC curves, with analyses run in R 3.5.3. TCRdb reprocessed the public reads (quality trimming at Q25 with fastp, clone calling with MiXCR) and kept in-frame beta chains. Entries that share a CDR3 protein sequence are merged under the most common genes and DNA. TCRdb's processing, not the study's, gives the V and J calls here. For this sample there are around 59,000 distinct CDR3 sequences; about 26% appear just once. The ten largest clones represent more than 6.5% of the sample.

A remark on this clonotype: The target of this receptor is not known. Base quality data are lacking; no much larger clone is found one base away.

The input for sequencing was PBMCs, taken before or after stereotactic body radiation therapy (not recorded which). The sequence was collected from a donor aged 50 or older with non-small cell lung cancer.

The DNA sequence is given as TGTGCCAGCGGCAAACCTTGGGAGCGGGGGGGAGTTGGAGGCTACACCTTC. This codes for CASGKPWERGGVGGYTF. This receptor chain uses TRBV3-1 and TRBJ1-2, and perhaps TRBD1 as D gene, on 5 matching bases. CDR1 and CDR2, looked up from the germline V gene (reference sequence), are LGHDT and YNNKEL. The germline ends are 30 bases apart after V is trimmed by 8 bases and J by 8 bases. The CDR3 contains 17 residues, cysteine and phenylalanine counted. The DNA shown is the 51-base CDR3, in frame from base 1. The variable domain in full, with residues beyond the CDR3 obtained from the reference TRBV3-1 and TRBJ1-2 genes, is DTAVSQTPKYLVTQMGNDKSIKCEQNLGHDTMYWYKQDSKKFLKIMFSYNNKELIINETVPNRFSPKSPDKAHLNLHINSLELGDSAVYFCASGKPWERGGVGGYTFGSGTRLTVV.